The following is a T cell receptor (beta chain) sequence with its context. Which antigen it targets is not known. Base qualities are not at hand, and no much larger clone is one base apart. This entry belongs to a study of CD8 T cells in Susac syndrome (dated by TCRdb to the late 2010s). Concerning the study at large: Repertoire sequencing was used to test whether CD8+ T cell activation and differentiation in Susac syndrome was antigen driven. CD8+ T cell repertoire clonality was compared between some 13 healthy donors, approximately 14 Susac syndrome patients and 15 multiple sclerosis patients. Study-wide conclusions, independent of this receptor: The TCR sequencing and HLA analysis was acknowledged to have included a relatively small number of individuals.

RNA was extracted with the RNeasy kit and roughly 0.45 to 1 ug was reverse transcribed using random hexamers. The immunoSEQ multiplex PCR assay, which covers 54 Vbeta and 13 Jbeta segments, was used to amplify TCR beta CDR3 regions. PCR amplification bias was corrected using a synthetic template baseline for primer optimization and computational correction. Per the original workflow: Reads were annotated to V, D and J genes per IMGT and analyzed with immunoSEQ Analyzer, keeping only productive sequences. To calculate clonality, Shannon entropy was normalized by log2 of the number of productive unique sequences and then subtracted from one. Public and private clones were assessed among the 100 most prevalent clones of each patient and control. A clone was defined as Susac-specific if it was absent from the healthy and MS cohorts, from 1052 published viral clones and from other ImmuneACCESS disease sequences. TCRdb reanalyzed the raw reads on its own, using fastp at Q25 for trimming and MiXCR for clone calling, and kept in-frame beta chains. Merged by CDR3 protein, the rows form single entries marked with the most common genes and DNA. TCRdb assigned the V and J calls; the authors' analysis was not used. The sample yields fewer than 200,000 distinct CDR3 sequences; roughly 95% were counted once. The top ten clones comprise around 0.15% of the sample.

High-throughput TCR beta sequencing profiled peripheral blood CD8+ and CD4+ T cells from healthy donors, Susac syndrome patients and multiple sclerosis patients. Multiple sclerosis controls were treatment-naive patients with stable or active relapsing-remitting disease fulfilling revised McDonald criteria. CD8+ TEMRA cells were enriched by FACS, while bulk CD8+ and CD4+ T cells were purified by magnetic negative isolation. Blood was collected in EDTA tubes and processed within 24 hours, with PBMCs isolated through density gradient centrifugation. PBMCs destined for TCR sequencing were cryopreserved in liquid nitrogen and later thawed in a 37 °C water bath. Purity of sorted or isolated CD4+, CD8+ and CD8+ TEMRA cells was at least 90%. Counted from cysteine to phenylalanine, this CDR3 has 14 amino acids. CDR3 DNA only is kept here, 42 bases in frame from base 1. V is clipped by 1 base and J by 3 bases, and the sequence between their germline boundaries is 11 bases long. CDR1 and CDR2 are read off the germline V gene (reference sequence) as GTSNPN and SVGIG.

This sequence was found in a human donor with multiple sclerosis. The V gene is TRBV30 and the J gene is TRBJ2-3; perhaps TRBD2 is the D gene, with 6 bases matching. The sample comprised CD8+ T cells from PBMCs. The nucleotide sequence is TGTGCCTGGAGTGAGGCGGGGAGGACAGATACGCAGTATTTT. This translates into CAWSEAGRTDTQYF.